What follows are 29 T cell receptor beta chains derived from one specimen sequenced in a study of T-cell reconstitution after alpha-beta-depleted transplantation in children. Unique molecular identifiers were used to barcode this TCRbeta library. TCRdb itself ran the PCR reads through MiXCR, one entry per CDR3 protein. This table has about 510,000 distinct CDR3 sequences, more than 9.5% appearing once. The sequenced sample was PBMCs, mostly from graft donor cells, obtained 180 days after TCRalphabeta/CD19-depleted stem cell transplant. Receptors were obtained from a female patient aged 2-9 years who had a stem cell transplant for aplastic anemia, so the T cells may come from the graft donor.

There are a few counts of this clonotype. The chain couples TRBV7-9 to TRBJ2-7, with 8 positions matching TRBD1. The V segment lost 5 bases and the J segment 5 bases; nucleotides outside the gene matches: 11. The germline gives CDR1 SEHNR, CDR2 FQNEAQ (reference sequence). The CDR3 totals 15 residues. The CDR3, as DNA: TGTGCCAGCAGCGCCCCGACAGGGGTCGAGGACGAGCAGTACGTC. Translation gives CASSAPTGVEDEQYV.

This sequence joins TRBV7-9 and TRBJ2-5, with D hard to call. CDR3 size: 14 residues. With 7 bases removed from V and 2 bases from J, the gap between germline ends came to 14 bases. In germline, CDR1 is SEHNR, CDR2 FQNEAQ (reference sequence). The CDR3 here is CASTTSPQQETQYF. The CDR3 DNA is TGTGCCAGCACCACATCTCCCCAACAAGAGACCCAGTACTTC.

The chain uses TRBV19 and TRBJ2-4; D possibly corresponds to TRBD1 (6 bases). CDR1 is LNHDA and CDR2 is SQIVND in the germline V gene (reference sequence). The CDR3 is made up of 16 amino acids. Trimming took off 5 bases at V and 11 bases at J, with 25 bases between the two ends. Here the CDR3 DNA reads TGTGCCAGTAGTTCCCATAGGCTGGGGGCTGCCTCACTTCAGTACTTC. Encoded protein: CASSSHRLGAASLQYF. Looking up the rest from reference TRBV19 and TRBJ2-4 gives the full variable domain: DGGITQSPKYLFRKEGQNVTLSCEQNLNHDAMYWYRQDPGQGLRLIYYSQIVNDFQKGDIAEGYSVSREKKESFPLTVTSAQKNPTAFYLCASSSHRLGAASLQYFGAGTRLSVL.

In its sample, this clonotype was seen a few times. The chain uses TRBV5-6 and TRBJ2-7; D ambiguous. CDR1 and CDR2 from the germline V gene are SGHDT and YYEEEE. Trimming pared 4 bases from V and 4 bases from J, leaving 15 bases between. This CDR3 has 14 residues. The CDR3, as DNA: TGTGCCAGCAGCAACGGGCCGGGCGATTACGAGCAGTACTTC. This gives the protein CASSNGPGDYEQYF. Variable domain in full (rest from reference TRBV5-6 and TRBJ2-7): DAGVTQSPTHLIKTRGQQVTLRCSPKSGHDTVSWYQQALGQGPQFIFQYYEEEERQRGNFPDRFSGHQFPNYSSELNVNALLLGDSALYLCASSNGPGDYEQYFGPGTRLTVT.

The chain recombines TRBV18 with TRBJ1-2; D gene uncertain. The CDR3 has 14 amino acids. V lost 1 base to trimming and J lost 2 bases, with 8 bases between them. Germline CDR1 is KGHSH and CDR2 is LQKENI. DNA for the CDR3: TGTGCCAGCTCACCACGTGACGGGAACTATGGCTACACCTTC. It encodes CASSPRDGNYGYTF.

This clonotype was observed many times. The J gene is TRBJ2-7, the V gene TRBV12-3 or TRBV12-4, with 9 bases aligning to TRBD1. The CDR3 runs to 20 residues. The trim removed 3 bases at V and 1 base at J, leaving 19 bases unmatched. The CDR3 loop is CASSFPAGTGSIPKSYEQYF. DNA for the CDR3: TGTGCCAGCAGTTTCCCTGCCGGGACAGGGAGCATCCCCAAGTCCTACGAGCAGTACTTC.

CDR3: CATSRGGSDGYTF. As DNA, the CDR3 is TGTGCCACCAGCAGAGGGGGATCAGATGGCTACACCTTC. The V call is TRBV15, the J call TRBJ1-2, with D unresolved. V lost 1 base and J lost 6, with 9 bases in between. The CDR3 totals 13 residues. Germline assignment: CDR1 LNHNV and CDR2 YYDKDF (reference sequence).

This clonotype was detected a few times. V and J are TRBV7-9 and TRBJ2-7; no clear D. The CDR3 has 14 amino acids. Germline V gives CDR1 SEHNR, CDR2 FQNEAQ (reference sequence). The V end was cut by 2 bases, the J end by 3 bases, with 11 bases between. The CDR3: CASSLSDQHYEQYV. As DNA, the CDR3 is TGTGCCAGCAGCTTAAGCGACCAGCACTACGAGCAGTACGTC.

This clonotype was seen many times. The chain uses TRBV4-1 and TRBJ2-3, with 8 bases that match TRBD2. CDR1 MGHRA and CDR2 YSYEKL come from the germline V gene. The CDR3 extends over 18 amino acids. The ends lost 0 bases at V and 3 bases at J; junction bases unmatched: 11. CDR3 sequence: CASSQEEVGGRLTDTQYF. In nucleotides, the CDR3 is TGCGCCAGCAGCCAAGAAGAGGTTGGCGGGAGGTTAACAGATACGCAGTATTTT.

This clonotype was seen repeatedly, ten times or more. This chain connects TRBV5-1 to TRBJ2-1, with D possibly TRBD2 on 7 matching bases. Trimming pared 4 bases from V and 3 bases from J, leaving 14 bases between. Germline V gives CDR1 SGHRS, CDR2 YFSETQ. The CDR3 consists of 15 residues. The CDR3 bases are TGCGCCAGCAGCCGCCCGGGGGGCTTCTACAATGAGCAGTTCTTC. It yields the protein CASSRPGGFYNEQFF.

This clonotype was seen more than once but under ten times. The chain couples TRBV11-2 to TRBJ1-4, with D perhaps matching TRBD1 (5 bases). Germline V gene lookup returns CDR1 SGHAT and CDR2 FQNNGV. The CDR3 is 16 residues long. V was cut by 4 bases and J by 5 bases, with 17 bases left in between. CDR3 loop: CASSWREGYGNEKLFF. The CDR3 DNA sequence: TGTGCCAGCAGCTGGAGGGAGGGGTACGGCAATGAAAAACTGTTTTTT.

This clonotype was counted between two and nine times. The chain combines TRBV29-1 with TRBJ1-2; D not resolved. Trimming removed 6 bases from V and 6 bases from J, with 14 bases in between. CDR1 is SQVTM and CDR2 is ANQGSEA in the germline V gene. There are 12 residues in the CDR3. The CDR3 sequence is CSVTIKRDGYTF. The CDR3 DNA sequence: TGCAGCGTGACGATAAAGCGGGATGGCTACACCTTC. Complete variable domain (other parts from reference TRBV29-1 and TRBJ1-2): SAVISQKPSRDICQRGTSLTIQCQVDSQVTMMFWYRQQPGQSLTLIATANQGSEATYESGFVIDKFPISRPNLTFSTLTVSNMSPEDSSIYLCSVTIKRDGYTFGSGTRLTVV.

The rearrangement links TRBV14 to TRBJ1-2; D is unresolved. Germline CDR1 is SGHDN and CDR2 is FVKESK. Trimming removed 6 bases from V and 4 bases from J, with 12 bases in between. The CDR3 runs 13 residues. The CDR3 spells CASSVGLRYGYTF. CDR3 in DNA: TGTGCCAGCAGTGTAGGGTTGCGCTATGGCTACACCTTC.

This clonotype was recorded a few times. The chain joins TRBV6-4 to TRBJ1-4, with 9 positions matching TRBD1. CDR3 length: 14 amino acids. The junction had 8 bases not matched to a gene; V was cut back by 8 bases and J by 7 bases. Germline CDR1 reads MRHNA; CDR2 reads SNTAGT. The CDR3 region is CASATGTGREKLFF. The CDR3 region has the DNA TGTGCCAGCGCTACCGGGACAGGGCGTGAAAAACTGTTTTTT.

The chain carries TRBV6-2 or TRBV6-3 and TRBJ2-3; a weak D match, TRBD2 (5 bases). CDR3 length equals 14 residues. Germline V gives CDR1 MNHEY, CDR2 SVGEGT. V was trimmed by 7 bases and J by 14 bases, leaving 25 bases between them. CDR3 residues: CASTPTGSGNSRYF. In DNA, the CDR3 is TGTGCCAGCACCCCTACTGGGAGCGGAAATTCAAGGTATTTT.

This rearrangement joins TRBV18 to TRBJ1-1, with 9 bases matching TRBD1. Germline V gene data show CDR1 as KGHSH and CDR2 as LQKENI. This CDR3 contains 14 residues. The J segment lost 4 bases and the V segment lost 2 bases, leaving 2 bases of the junction unmatched. The CDR3 loop is CASSPLGQGTEAFF. The CDR3 coding sequence is TGTGCCAGCTCACCATTGGGACAGGGCACTGAAGCTTTCTTT.

The sample holds a few counts of this clonotype. The chain joins TRBV28 to TRBJ1-4, with D possibly being TRBD1 (5 bases). The germline V gene has CDR1 MDHEN and CDR2 SYDVKM. CDR3 length equals 16 residues. Trimming removed 5 bases from V and 0 bases from J, with 13 bases in between. The CDR3 spells CASSKLDTSTNEKLFF. As DNA, the CDR3 is TGTGCCAGCAGTAAGTTGGACACTTCAACTAATGAAAAACTGTTTTTT.

The chain links TRBV9 to TRBJ2-2; no definite D call. This CDR3 contains 15 residues. V was clipped by 0 bases and J by 0 bases, with 6 bases between them. Per the germline V gene, CDR1 is SGDLS and CDR2 is YYNGEE. The CDR3 sequence is CASSVVSTNTGELFF. The DNA of the CDR3 is TGTGCCAGCAGCGTAGTTAGTACGAACACCGGGGAGCTGTTTTTT.

This clonotype was picked up many times. The chain is built from TRBV20-1 and TRBJ2-1, with 10 bases fitting TRBD2. CDR3 length: 15 residues. Germline V gives CDR1 DFQATT, CDR2 SNEGSKA (reference sequence). The J segment lost 1 base and the V segment lost 3 bases, leaving 3 bases of the junction unmatched. The CDR3 sequence is CSASSGRPSYNEQFF. As DNA, the CDR3 is TGCAGTGCTAGTAGCGGGAGGCCTTCCTACAATGAGCAGTTCTTC.

This clonotype was observed a few times. The chain has TRBV5-4 and TRBJ2-1, with TRBD2 as a possible D gene (6 bases). The V end was cut by 5 bases, the J end by 5 bases, with 14 bases between. CDR3 size: 14 residues. CDR1 is SGHNT, CDR2 YYREEE, per germline (reference sequence). The CDR3 bases are TGTGCCAGCAGTCGGGGGTGGAGCGACAATGAGCAGTTCTTC. This translates into CASSRGWSDNEQFF.

The chain has TRBV5-6 and TRBJ2-7, with D uncertain. The germline V gene has CDR1 SGHDT and CDR2 YYEEEE. Trimming took 0 bases from V and 2 from J, leaving 9 bases between them. CDR3 size: 14 residues. CDR3 loop: CASSLADGAYEQYF. The CDR3 nucleotides are TGTGCCAGCAGCTTGGCCGATGGGGCCTACGAGCAGTACTTC.

At least ten counts were recorded for this clonotype. The chain recombines TRBV5-1 with TRBJ1-2; TRBD1 is a possible D gene (5 bases). Trimming left V 3 bases short and J 5 bases short, with 17 bases between. Germline loops: CDR1 SGHRS, CDR2 YFSETQ. The CDR3 is made up of 15 amino acids. The DNA for the CDR3 is TGCGCCAGCAGCTCGGGGGTGCCCTCGGGGTATGGCTACACCTTC. This gives the protein CASSSGVPSGYGYTF.

The V gene is TRBV20-1, the J gene TRBJ2-7; D perhaps matches TRBD1 (5 bases). Trimming took 6 bases from V and 5 from J, leaving 14 bases between them. Germline V gene lookup returns CDR1 DFQATT and CDR2 SNEGSKA (reference sequence). This CDR3 comprises 12 residues. Here the CDR3 reads CSALDTRDEQYF. CDR3 nucleotides: TGCAGTGCCCTGGACACCCGCGACGAGCAGTACTTC.

This clonotype has a count of ten or more. The genes are TRBV12-3 or TRBV12-4 and TRBJ2-1, with unresolved D. V lost 5 bases and J lost 7, with 9 bases in between. The CDR3 runs 12 residues. Here the CDR3 DNA reads TGTGCCAGCAGTCCTCATGGTAATGAGCAGTTCTTC. Translated, it gives CASSPHGNEQFF.

The gene calls are TRBV5-1 and TRBJ2-3; TRBD2 matches at 8 bases. V lost 0 bases, J lost 6 bases, and 9 bases stayed unmatched. Germline loops: CDR1 SGHRS, CDR2 YFSETQ. The CDR3 has 16 residues. CDR3 nucleotides: TGCGCCAGCAGCTTGGTTCTCTCGGGAGGGCATGATACGCAGTATTTT. Translated, it gives CASSLVLSGGHDTQYF.

This clonotype has a handful of counts. J is TRBJ2-2 and V is TRBV5-1, with a tentative D call TRBD1 (6 bases). Germline V gives CDR1 SGHRS, CDR2 YFSETQ. The CDR3 extends over 15 amino acids. V dropped 2 bases and J dropped 4 bases, with 12 bases sitting between them. The CDR3 nucleotides read TGCGCCAGCAGCTTCGACACAGGGAGCACCGGGGAGCTGTTTTTT. Translation: CASSFDTGSTGELFF.

This clonotype was seen only a few times. This chain uses TRBV25-1 with TRBJ1-5; no clear D gene. The germline V gene encodes CDR1 MGHDK and CDR2 SYGVNS. Deletions cut 2 bases from V and 7 bases from J, with 18 bases between. The CDR3 loop spans 16 amino acids. The CDR3 nucleotides read TGTGCCAGCAGTGAAAGATCGTGGGCGGCGGGACAGCCCCAGCATTTT. Encoded protein: CASSERSWAAGQPQHF. The full variable domain, in which reference TRBV25-1 and TRBJ1-5 provide the parts outside the CDR3, is EADIYQTPRYLVIGTGKKITLECSQTMGHDKMYWYQQDPGMELHLIHYSYGVNSTEKGDLSSESTVSRIRTEHFPLTLESARPSHTSQYLCASSERSWAAGQPQHFGDGTRLSIL.

The rearrangement links TRBV7-8 to TRBJ2-1; 12 bases align to TRBD2. The CDR3 sequence is 16 residues long. Germline loops: CDR1 SGHVS, CDR2 FQNEAQ. V lost 2 bases and J lost 7; bases outside the gene matches: 6. CDR3 sequence: CASSLSSGRVENEQFF. The CDR3 DNA reads TGTGCCAGCAGCTTATCTAGCGGGAGGGTGGAGAATGAGCAGTTCTTC.

The chain is built from TRBV15 and TRBJ1-5; D uncertain. The CDR3 is 16 amino acids. Germline CDR1 reads LNHNV; CDR2 reads YYDKDF (reference sequence). V was cut by 1 base and J by 6 bases, with 16 bases left in between. CDR3 DNA: TGTGCCACCAGCAGAGCATCAACCCCAGCAACTCAGCCCCAGCATTTT. Its translation: CATSRASTPATQPQHF.